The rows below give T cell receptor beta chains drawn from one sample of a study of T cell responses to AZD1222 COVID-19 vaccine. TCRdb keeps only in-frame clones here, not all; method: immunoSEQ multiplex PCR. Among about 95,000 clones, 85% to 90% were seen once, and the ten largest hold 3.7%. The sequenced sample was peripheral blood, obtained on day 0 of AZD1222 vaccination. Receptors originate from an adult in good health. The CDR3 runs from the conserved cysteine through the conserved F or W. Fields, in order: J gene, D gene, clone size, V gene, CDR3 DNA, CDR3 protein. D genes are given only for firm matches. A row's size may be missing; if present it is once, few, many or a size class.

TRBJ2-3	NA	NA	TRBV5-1	TGCGCCAGCAGCCCTGGCTTAGGGGGAATTACGCAGTATTTT	CASSPGLGGITQYF
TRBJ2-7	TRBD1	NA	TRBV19	TGTGCCAGTAGTAACTCGTACAGGGGCTACGAGCAGTACTTC	CASSNSYRGYEQYF
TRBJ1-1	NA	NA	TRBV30	TGTGCCTGGAGTGTCATGCCTCAAAGTAACACTGAAGCTTTCTTT	CAWSVMPQSNTEAFF
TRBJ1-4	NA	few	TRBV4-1	TGCGCCAGCAGCCCCCCGCATGGTGAAAAACTGTTTTTT	CASSPPHGEKLFF
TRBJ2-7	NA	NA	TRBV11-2	TGTGCCAGCAGCTCTCCAACGGTATCCTACGAGCAGTACTTC	CASSSPTVSYEQYF
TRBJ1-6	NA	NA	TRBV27	TGTGCCAGCAGTTTACTTGGGGGACAAGATAATTCACCCCTCCACTTT	CASSLLGGQDNSPLHF
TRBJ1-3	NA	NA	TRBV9	TGTGCCAGCAGCGTAGAGGGGGCTGGAAACACCATATATTTT	CASSVEGAGNTIYF
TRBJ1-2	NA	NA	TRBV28	TGTGCCATACGCTACAGTACTAACTATGGCTACACCTTC	CAIRYSTNYGYTF
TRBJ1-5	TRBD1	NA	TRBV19	TGTGCCAGTAGTATGATGGGACAGGGAGGTCAGCCCCAGCATTTT	CASSMMGQGGQPQHF
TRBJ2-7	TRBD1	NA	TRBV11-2	TGTGCCAGCAGCCTCGACAGGGGGGTGGGGGAGCAGTACTTC	CASSLDRGVGEQYF
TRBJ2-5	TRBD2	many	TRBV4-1	TGCGCCAGCAGCCAAGGAGTAGGCGGGGGATGGCAAGAGACCCAGTACTTC	CASSQGVGGGWQETQYF